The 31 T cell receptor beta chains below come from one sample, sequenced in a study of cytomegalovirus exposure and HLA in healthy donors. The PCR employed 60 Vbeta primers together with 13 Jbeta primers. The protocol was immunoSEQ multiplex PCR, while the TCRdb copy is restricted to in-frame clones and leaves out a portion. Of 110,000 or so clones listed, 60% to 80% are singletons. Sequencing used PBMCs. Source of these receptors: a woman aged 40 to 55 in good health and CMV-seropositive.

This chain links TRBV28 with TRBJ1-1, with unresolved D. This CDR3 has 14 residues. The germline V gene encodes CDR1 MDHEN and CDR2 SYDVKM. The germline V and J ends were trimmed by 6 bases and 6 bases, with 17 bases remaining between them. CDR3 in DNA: TGTGCCAGCAGCACGCCGGGCGCGGGCGCTGAAGCTTTCTTT. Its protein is CASSTPGAGAEAFF.

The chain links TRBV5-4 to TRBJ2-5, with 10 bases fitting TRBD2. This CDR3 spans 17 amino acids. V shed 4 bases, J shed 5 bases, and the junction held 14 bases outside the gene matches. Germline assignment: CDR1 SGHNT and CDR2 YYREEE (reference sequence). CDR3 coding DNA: TGTGCCAGCAGCGGAAGCGGGGGGGCCCCCGCGGGGGAGACCCAGTACTTC. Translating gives CASSGSGGAPAGETQYF.

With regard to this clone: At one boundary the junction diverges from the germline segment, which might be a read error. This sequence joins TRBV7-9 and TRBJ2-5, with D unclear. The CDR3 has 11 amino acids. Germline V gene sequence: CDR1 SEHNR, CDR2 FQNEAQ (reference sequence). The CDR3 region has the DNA TGTTCCAGCAGTTCTCAAGAGACCCAGTACTTC. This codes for CSSSSQETQYF.

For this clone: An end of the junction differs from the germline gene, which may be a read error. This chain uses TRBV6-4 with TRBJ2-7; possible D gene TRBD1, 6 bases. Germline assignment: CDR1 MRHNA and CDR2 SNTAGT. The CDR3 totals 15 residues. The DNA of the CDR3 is TGTGTCAGCAGTGACTCGAAGGCAGGGGTCTACGAGCAGTACTTC. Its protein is CVSSDSKAGVYEQYF.

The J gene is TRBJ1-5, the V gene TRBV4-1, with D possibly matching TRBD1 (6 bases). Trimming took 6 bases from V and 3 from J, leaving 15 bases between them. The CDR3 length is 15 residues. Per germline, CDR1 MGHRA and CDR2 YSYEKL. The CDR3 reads CASSQQQGFNQPQHF. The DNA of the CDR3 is TGCGCCAGCAGTCAACAGCAGGGGTTCAATCAGCCCCAGCATTTT.

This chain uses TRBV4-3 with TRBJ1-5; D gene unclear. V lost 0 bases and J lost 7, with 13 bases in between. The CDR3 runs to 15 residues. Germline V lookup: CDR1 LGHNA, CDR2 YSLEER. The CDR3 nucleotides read TGCGCCAGCAGCCAAGATCGTATGGGAGCACAGCCCCAGCATTTT. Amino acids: CASSQDRMGAQPQHF.

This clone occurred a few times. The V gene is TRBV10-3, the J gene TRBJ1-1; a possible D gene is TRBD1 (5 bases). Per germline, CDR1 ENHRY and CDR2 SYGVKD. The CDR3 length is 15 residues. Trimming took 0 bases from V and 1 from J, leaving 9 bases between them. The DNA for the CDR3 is TGTGCCATCAGTGAGTCGAGGCAGGGGAACACTGAAGCTTTCTTT. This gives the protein CAISESRQGNTEAFF.

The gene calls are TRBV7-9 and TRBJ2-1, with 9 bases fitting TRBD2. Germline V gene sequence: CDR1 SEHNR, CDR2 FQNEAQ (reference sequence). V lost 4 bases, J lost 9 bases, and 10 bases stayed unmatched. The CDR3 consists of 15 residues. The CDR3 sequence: CASSSGLASVGEQFF. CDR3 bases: TGTGCCAGCAGCTCAGGACTAGCGTCGGTAGGTGAGCAGTTCTTC.

The CDR3 region has the DNA TGTGCCAGCAGCAGACAGGGGTTCGTCGATTGGCAGTACTTC. This gives the protein CASSRQGFVDWQYF. The chain recombines TRBV6-5 with TRBJ2-7; 8 nucleotides match TRBD1. The ends lost 6 bases at V and 9 bases at J; junction bases unmatched: 13. Germline V gene lookup returns CDR1 MNHEY and CDR2 SVGAGI. The CDR3 sequence is 14 residues long.

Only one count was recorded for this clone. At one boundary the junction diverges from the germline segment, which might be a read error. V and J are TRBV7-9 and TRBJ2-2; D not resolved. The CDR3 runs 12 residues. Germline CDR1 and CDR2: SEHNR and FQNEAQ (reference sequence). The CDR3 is CSSSFSSGELFF. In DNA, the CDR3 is TGTTCCAGCAGCTTTTCCTCCGGGGAGCTGTTTTTT.

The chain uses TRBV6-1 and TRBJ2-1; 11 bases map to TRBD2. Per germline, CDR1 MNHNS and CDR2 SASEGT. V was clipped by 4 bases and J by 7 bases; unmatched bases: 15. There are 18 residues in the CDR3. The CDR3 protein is CASSAQRTSGWPGNEQFF. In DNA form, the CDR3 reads TGTGCCAGCAGTGCCCAACGGACTAGCGGGTGGCCGGGGAATGAGCAGTTCTTC.

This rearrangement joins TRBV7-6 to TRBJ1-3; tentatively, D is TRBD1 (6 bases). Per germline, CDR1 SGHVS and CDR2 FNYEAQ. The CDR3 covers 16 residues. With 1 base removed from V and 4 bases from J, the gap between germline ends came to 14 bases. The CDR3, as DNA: TGTGCCAGCAGCTTAGAAGGCCAGGGGAGCGGAAACACCATATATTTT. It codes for CASSLEGQGSGNTIYF.

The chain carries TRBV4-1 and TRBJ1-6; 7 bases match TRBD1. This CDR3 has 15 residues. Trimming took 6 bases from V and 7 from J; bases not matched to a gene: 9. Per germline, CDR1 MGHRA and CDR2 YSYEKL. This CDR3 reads CASRRPGQRNSPLHF. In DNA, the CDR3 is TGCGCCAGCAGGCGACCGGGACAGAGGAATTCACCCCTCCACTTT.

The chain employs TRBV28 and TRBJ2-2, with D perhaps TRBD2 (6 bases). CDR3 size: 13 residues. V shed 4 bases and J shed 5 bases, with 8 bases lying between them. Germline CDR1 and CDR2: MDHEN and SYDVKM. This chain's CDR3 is CASSSRGTGELFF. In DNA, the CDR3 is TGTGCCAGCAGTTCCCGGGGGACCGGGGAGCTGTTTTTT.

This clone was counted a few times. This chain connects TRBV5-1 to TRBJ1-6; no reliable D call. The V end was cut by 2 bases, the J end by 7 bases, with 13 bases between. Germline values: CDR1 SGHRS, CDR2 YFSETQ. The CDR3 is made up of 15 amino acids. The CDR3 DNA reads TGCGCCAGCAGCTTACCCGGAGGCCGAAATTCACCCCTCCACTTT. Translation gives CASSLPGGRNSPLHF. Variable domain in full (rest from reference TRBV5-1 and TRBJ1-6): KAGVTQTPRYLIKTRGQQVTLSCSPISGHRSVSWYQQTPGQGLQFLFEYFSETQRNKGNFPGRFSGRQFSNSRSEMNVSTLELGDSALYLCASSLPGGRNSPLHFGNGTRLTVT.

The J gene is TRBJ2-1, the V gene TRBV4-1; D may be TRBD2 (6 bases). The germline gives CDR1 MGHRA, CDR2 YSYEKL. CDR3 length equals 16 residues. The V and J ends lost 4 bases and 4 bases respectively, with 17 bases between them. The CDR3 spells CASSPIGRNLYNEQFF. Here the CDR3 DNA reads TGCGCCAGCAGCCCGATAGGGAGGAACCTTTACAATGAGCAGTTCTTC.

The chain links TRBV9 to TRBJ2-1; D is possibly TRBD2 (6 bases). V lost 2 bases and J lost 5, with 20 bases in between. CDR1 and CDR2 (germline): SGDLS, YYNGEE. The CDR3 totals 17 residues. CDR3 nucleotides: TGTGCCAGCAGCGTCCACCCCCTAGGAGGGAGGAACAATGAGCAGTTCTTC. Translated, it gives CASSVHPLGGRNNEQFF.

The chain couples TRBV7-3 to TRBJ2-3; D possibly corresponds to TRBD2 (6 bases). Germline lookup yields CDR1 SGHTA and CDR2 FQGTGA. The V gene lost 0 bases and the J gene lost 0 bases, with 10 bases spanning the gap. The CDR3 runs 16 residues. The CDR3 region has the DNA TGTGCCAGCAGCTTAACGGGGGGAACCAGCACAGATACGCAGTATTTT. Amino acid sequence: CASSLTGGTSTDTQYF. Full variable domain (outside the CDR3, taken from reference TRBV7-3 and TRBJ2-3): GAGVSQTPSNKVTEKGKYVELRCDPISGHTALYWYRQSLGQGPEFLIYFQGTGAADDSGLPNDRFFAVRPEGSVSTLKIQRTERGDSAVYLCASSLTGGTSTDTQYFGPGTRLTVL.

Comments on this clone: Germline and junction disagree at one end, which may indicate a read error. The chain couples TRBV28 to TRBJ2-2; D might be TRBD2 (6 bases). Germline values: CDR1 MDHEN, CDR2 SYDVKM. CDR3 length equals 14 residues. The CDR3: CASSLSAAAGGLFF. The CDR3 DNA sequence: TGTGCCAGCAGTTTATCGGCAGCCGCCGGGGGGCTGTTTTTT.

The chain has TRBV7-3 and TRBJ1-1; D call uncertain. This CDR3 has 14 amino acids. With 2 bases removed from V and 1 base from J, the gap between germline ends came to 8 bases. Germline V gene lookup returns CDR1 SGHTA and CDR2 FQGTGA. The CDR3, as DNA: TGTGCCAGCAGCTTAGGGCAGGAGAACACTGAAGCTTTCTTT. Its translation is CASSLGQENTEAFF.

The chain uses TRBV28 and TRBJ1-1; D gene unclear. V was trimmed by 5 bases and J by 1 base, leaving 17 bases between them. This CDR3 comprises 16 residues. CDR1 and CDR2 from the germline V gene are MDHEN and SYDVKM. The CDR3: CASSRSGPLKNTEAFF. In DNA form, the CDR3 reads TGTGCCAGCAGTCGGTCAGGTCCCCTAAAGAACACTGAAGCTTTCTTT.

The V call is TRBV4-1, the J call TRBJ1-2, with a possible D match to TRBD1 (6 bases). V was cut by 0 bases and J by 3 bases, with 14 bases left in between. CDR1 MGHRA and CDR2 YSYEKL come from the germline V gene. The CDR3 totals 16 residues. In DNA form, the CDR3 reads TGCGCCAGCAGCCAAGATGGGGGGGCGCGTTACTATGGCTACACCTTC. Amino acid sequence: CASSQDGGARYYGYTF.

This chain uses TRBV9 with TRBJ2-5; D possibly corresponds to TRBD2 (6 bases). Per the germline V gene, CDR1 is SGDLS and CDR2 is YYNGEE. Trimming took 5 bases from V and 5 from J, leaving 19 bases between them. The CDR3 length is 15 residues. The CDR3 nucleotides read TGTGCCAGCAGTGCCCTGAGTGCAGGGAGGGAGACCCAGTACTTC. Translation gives CASSALSAGRETQYF.

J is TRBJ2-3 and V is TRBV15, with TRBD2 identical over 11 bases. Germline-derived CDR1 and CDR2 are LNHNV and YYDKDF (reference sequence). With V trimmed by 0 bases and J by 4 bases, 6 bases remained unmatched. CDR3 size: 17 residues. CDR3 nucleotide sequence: TGTGCCACCAGCAGAGAAACCTTAGCGGGAGGGCCAGATACGCAGTATTTT. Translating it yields CATSRETLAGGPDTQYF.

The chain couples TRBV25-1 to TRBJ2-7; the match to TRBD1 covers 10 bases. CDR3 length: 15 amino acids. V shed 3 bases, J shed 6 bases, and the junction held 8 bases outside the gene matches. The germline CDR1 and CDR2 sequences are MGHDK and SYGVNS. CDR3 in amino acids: CASSEGTGVEIEQYF. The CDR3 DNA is TGTGCCAGCAGTGAGGGGACAGGGGTTGAAATCGAGCAGTACTTC.

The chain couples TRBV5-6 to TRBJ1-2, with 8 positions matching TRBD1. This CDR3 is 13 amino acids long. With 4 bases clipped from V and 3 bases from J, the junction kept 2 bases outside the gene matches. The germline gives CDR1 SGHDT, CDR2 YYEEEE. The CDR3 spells CASSHRGDYGYTF. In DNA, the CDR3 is TGTGCCAGCAGCCACAGGGGGGACTATGGCTACACCTTC.

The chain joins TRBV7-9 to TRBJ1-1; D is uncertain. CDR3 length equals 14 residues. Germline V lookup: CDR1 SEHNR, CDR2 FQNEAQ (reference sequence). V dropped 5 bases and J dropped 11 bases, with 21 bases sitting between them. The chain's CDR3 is CASSPLKGDFTAFF. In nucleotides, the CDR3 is TGTGCCAGCAGCCCCTTGAAAGGCGACTTTACCGCTTTCTTT.

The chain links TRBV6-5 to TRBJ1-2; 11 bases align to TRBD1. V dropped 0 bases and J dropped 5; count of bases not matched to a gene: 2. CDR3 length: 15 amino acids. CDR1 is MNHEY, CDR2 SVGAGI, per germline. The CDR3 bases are TGTGCCAGCAGTTACTCTGGGACAGGGGGTTATGGCTACACCTTC. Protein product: CASSYSGTGGYGYTF.

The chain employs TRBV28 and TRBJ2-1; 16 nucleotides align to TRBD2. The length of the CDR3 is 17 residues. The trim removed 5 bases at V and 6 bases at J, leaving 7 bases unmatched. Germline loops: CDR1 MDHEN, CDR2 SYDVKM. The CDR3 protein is CASSGTSGGAGVNEQFF. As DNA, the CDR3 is TGTGCCAGCAGTGGGACTAGCGGGGGGGCCGGCGTCAATGAGCAGTTCTTC.

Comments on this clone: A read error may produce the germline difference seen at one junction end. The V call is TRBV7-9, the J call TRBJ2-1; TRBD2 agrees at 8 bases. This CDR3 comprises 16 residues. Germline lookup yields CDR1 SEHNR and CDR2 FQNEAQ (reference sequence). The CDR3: CSSSDAPGGAYNEQFF. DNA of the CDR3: TGTTCCAGCAGCGACGCCCCGGGGGGGGCCTACAATGAGCAGTTCTTC.

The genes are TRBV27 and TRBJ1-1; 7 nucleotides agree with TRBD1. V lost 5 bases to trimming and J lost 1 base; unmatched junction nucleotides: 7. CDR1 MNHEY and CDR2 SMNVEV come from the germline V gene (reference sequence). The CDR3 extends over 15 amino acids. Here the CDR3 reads CASSPRQGSNTEAFF. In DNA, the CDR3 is TGTGCCAGCAGTCCACGACAGGGCTCGAACACTGAAGCTTTCTTT.